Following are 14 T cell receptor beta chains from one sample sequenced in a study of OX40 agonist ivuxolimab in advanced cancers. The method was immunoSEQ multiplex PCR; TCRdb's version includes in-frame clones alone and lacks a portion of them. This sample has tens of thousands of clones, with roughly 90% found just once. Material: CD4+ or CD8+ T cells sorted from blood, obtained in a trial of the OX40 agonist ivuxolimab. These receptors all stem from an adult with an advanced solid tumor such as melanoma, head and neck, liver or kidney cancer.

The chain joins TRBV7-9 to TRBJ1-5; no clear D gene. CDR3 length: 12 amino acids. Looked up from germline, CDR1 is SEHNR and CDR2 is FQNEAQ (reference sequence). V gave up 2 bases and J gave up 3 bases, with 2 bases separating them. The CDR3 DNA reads TGTGCCAGCAGCTTAACCAATCAGCCCCAGCATTTT. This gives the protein CASSLTNQPQHF.

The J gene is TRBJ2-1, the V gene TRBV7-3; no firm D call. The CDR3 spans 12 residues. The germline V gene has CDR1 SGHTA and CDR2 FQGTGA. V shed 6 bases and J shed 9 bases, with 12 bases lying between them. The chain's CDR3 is CASSSDLGEQFF. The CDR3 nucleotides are TGTGCCAGCAGTTCCGATCTGGGTGAGCAGTTCTTC.

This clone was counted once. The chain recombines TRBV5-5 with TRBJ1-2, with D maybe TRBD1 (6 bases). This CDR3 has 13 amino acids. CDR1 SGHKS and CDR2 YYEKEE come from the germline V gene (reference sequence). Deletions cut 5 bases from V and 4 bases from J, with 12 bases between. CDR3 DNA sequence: TGTGCCAGCAGATCAAGGGGGATCTATGGCTACACCTTC. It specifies CASRSRGIYGYTF.

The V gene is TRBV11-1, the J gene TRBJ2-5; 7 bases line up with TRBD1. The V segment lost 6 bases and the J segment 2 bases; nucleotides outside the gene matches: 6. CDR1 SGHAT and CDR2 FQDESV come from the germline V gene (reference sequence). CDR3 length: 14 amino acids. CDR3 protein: CASSWGQRQETQYF. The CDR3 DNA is TGTGCCAGCAGTTGGGGACAGAGACAAGAGACCCAGTACTTC.

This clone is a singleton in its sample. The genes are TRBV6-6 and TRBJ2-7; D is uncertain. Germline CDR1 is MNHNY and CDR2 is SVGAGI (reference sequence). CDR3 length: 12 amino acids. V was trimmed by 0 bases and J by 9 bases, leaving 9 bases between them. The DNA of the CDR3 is TGTGCCAGCAGTTACTCGATGCGTGGGCAGTACTTC. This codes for CASSYSMRGQYF.

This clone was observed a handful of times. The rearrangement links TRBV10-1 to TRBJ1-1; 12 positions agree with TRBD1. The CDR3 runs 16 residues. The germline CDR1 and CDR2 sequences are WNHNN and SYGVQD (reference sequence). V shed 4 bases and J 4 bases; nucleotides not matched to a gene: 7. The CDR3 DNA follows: TGCGCCAGCAGTGGGGACAGGGGGCTTTGCGGCACTGAAGCTTTCTTT. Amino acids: CASSGDRGLCGTEAFF.

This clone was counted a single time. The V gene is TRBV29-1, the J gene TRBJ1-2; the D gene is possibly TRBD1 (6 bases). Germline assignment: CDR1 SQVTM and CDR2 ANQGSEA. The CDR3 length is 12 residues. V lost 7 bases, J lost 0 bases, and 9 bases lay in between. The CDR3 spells CSGGAPNYGYTF. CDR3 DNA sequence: TGCAGCGGGGGGGCGCCTAACTATGGCTACACCTTC. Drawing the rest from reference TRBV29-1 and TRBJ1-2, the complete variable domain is SAVISQKPSRDICQRGTSLTIQCQVDSQVTMMFWYRQQPGQSLTLIATANQGSEATYESGFVIDKFPISRPNLTFSTLTVSNMSPEDSSIYLCSGGAPNYGYTFGSGTRLTVV.

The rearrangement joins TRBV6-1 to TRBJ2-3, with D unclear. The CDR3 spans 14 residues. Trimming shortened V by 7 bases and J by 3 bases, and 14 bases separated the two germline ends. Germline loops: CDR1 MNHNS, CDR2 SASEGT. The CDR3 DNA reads TGTGCCAGCACCCCGGGTAGCCAAACAGATACGCAGTATTTT. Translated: CASTPGSQTDTQYF.

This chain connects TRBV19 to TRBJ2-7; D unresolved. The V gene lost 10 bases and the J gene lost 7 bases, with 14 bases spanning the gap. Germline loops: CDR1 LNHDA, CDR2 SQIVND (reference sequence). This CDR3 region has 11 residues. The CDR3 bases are TGTGCCACCTCTGGTGTGGGGGAGCAGTACTTC. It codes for CATSGVGEQYF. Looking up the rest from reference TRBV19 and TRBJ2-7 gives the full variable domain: DGGITQSPKYLFRKEGQNVTLSCEQNLNHDAMYWYRQDPGQGLRLIYYSQIVNDFQKGDIAEGYSVSREKKESFPLTVTSAQKNPTAFYLCATSGVGEQYFGPGTRLTVT.

CDR3 amino acids: CASSERTDTQYF. DNA of the CDR3: TGTGCCAGCAGTGAACGCACAGATACGCAGTATTTT. V and J are TRBV6-5 and TRBJ2-3; D is unresolved. The V gene lost 5 bases and the J gene lost 1 base, with 4 bases spanning the gap. Looked up from germline, CDR1 is MNHEY and CDR2 is SVGAGI. The CDR3 contains 12 residues.

The CDR3 DNA reads TGTGCCAGCAGCGTAGGAGGGACTAGCGCCTACGAGCAGTACTTC. Protein product: CASSVGGTSAYEQYF. The chain recombines TRBV9 with TRBJ2-7, with TRBD2 matching 10 bases. The trim removed 0 bases at V and 2 bases at J, leaving 2 bases unmatched. The CDR3 consists of 15 residues. Germline loops: CDR1 SGDLS, CDR2 YYNGEE.

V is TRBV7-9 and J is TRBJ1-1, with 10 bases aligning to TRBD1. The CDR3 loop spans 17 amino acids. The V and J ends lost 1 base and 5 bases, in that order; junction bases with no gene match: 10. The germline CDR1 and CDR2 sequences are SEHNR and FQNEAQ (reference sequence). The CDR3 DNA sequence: TGTGCCAGCAGCTTAGTGGGCCGACAGGGGGCGGAGACTGAAGCTTTCTTT. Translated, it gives CASSLVGRQGAETEAFF.

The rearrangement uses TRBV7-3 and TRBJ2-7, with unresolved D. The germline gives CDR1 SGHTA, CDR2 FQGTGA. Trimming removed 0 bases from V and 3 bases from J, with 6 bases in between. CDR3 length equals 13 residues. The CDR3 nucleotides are TGTGCCAGCAGCTTAACACCCGACTACGAGCAGTACTTC. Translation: CASSLTPDYEQYF.

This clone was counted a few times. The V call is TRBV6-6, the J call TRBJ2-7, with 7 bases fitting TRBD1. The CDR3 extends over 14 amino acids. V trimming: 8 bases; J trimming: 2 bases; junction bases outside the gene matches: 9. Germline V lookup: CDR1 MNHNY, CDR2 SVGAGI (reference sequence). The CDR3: CASRPPTGTYEQYF. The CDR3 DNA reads TGTGCCAGCCGACCGCCGACAGGGACCTACGAGCAGTACTTC.